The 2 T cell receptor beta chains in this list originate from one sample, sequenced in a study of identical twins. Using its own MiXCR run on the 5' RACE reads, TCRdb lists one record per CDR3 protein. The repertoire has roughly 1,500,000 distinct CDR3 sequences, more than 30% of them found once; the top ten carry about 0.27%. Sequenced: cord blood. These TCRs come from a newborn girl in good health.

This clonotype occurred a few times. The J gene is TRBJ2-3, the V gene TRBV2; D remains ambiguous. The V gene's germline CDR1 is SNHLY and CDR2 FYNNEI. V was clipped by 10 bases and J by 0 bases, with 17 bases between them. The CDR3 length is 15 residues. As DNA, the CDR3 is TGTGCCATCCTAGGATCCGGGTACAGCACAGATACGCAGTATTTT. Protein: CAILGSGYSTDTQYF.

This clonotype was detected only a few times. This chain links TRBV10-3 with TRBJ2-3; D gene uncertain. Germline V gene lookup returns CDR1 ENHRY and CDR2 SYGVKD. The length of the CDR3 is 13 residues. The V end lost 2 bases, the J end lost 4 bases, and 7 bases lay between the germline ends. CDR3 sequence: CAISEPLADTQYF. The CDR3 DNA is TGTGCCATCAGTGAGCCATTAGCAGATACGCAGTATTTT.